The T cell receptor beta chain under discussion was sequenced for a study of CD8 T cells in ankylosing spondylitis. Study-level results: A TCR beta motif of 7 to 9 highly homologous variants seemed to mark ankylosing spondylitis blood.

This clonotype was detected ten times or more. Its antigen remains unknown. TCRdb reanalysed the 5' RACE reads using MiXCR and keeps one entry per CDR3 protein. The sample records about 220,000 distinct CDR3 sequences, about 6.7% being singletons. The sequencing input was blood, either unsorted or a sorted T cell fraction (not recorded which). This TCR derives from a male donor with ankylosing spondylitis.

The CDR3 here is CASRRTSRRKLSYNEQFF. CDR3 nucleotide sequence: TGTGCCAGCAGACGGACTAGCCGGAGAAAGCTCTCCTACAATGAGCAGTTCTTC. This chain joins TRBV3-1 and TRBJ2-1, with 8 positions matching TRBD2. Germline CDR1 reads LGHDT; CDR2 reads YNNKEL (reference sequence). The ends lost 6 bases at V and 0 bases at J; junction bases unmatched: 13. This CDR3 is built from 18 residues.